This T cell receptor beta chain is from a study of T cells after yellow fever vaccination. Looking at the study overall: In the case of low-cell-number fractions, SMART-Seq v4 Ultra Low Input was used for preparation.

Template switching by 5'RACE produced TCR cDNA, adding a universal primer site and UMIs. TCRdb used MiXCR to reprocess the 5' RACE reads, holding one entry per CDR3 protein. The profile shows 230,000 or so distinct CDR3 sequences, approximately 6.8% of them singletons. Study-level results: Bulk-population clonotypes that are abundant could appear as contaminants in FACS-sorted repertoires. The booster saw the reappearance of most primary-vaccination clones (roughly 96% CD4, around 88% CD8).

This clonotype was detected ten times or more. Its target is unknown. V trimming: 10 bases; J trimming: 2 bases; junction bases outside the gene matches: 9. The CDR3 is 14 residues long. Germline CDR1 reads MNHNS; CDR2 reads SASEGT. This chain uses TRBV6-1 with TRBJ1-2, with 8 bases lining up with TRBD1. The specimen comprised CD4+ T cells sorted from PBMCs, sampled on the day of the yellow fever booster vaccination. The clonotype originates from a young man who received the YFV17D yellow fever vaccine. CDR3 DNA sequence: TGTGCCACCCAACCGACAGGGGAAAACTATGGCTACACCTTC. Translation gives CATQPTGENYGYTF.